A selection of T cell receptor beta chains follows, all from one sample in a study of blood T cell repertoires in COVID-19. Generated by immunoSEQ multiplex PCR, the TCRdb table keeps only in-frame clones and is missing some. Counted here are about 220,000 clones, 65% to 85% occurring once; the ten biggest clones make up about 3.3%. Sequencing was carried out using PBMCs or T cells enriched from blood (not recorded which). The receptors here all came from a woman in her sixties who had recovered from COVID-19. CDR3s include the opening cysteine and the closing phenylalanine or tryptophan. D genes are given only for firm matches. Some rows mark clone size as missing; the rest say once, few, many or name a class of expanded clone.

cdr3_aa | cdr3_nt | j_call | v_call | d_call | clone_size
CASSITAGQGGEAFF | TGTGCCAGTAGTATCACCGCGGGACAGGGTGGTGAAGCTTTCTTT | TRBJ1-1 | TRBV19 | TRBD1 | -
CASSLGTGAYSNQPQHF | TGCGCCAGCAGCTTGGGGACAGGGGCATATAGCAATCAGCCCCAGCATTTT | TRBJ1-5 | TRBV5-1 | TRBD1 | -
CASSVAWGQVEAFF | TGTGCCAGCAGCGTAGCCTGGGGGCAGGTTGAAGCTTTCTTT | TRBJ1-1 | TRBV9 | - | -
CASSVGTVNNSPLHF | TGTGCCAGCAGCGTCGGGACAGTTAATAATTCACCCCTCCACTTT | TRBJ1-6 | TRBV5-6 | TRBD1 | few
CASSFNSNQPQHF | TGTGCCAGCAGTTTCAATAGCAATCAGCCCCAGCATTTT | TRBJ1-5 | TRBV6-5 | - | -
CASSLERQGAGYGYTF | TGCGCCAGCAGCTTGGAGCGACAGGGGGCCGGCTATGGCTACACCTTC | TRBJ1-2 | TRBV5-1 | TRBD1 | -
CASSTGQPNYGYTF | TGCGCCAGCAGCACGGGACAGCCGAACTATGGCTACACCTTC | TRBJ1-2 | TRBV5-1 | TRBD1 | -
CASSLIGGNTEAFF | TGTGCCAGCAGTCTCATAGGCGGGAACACTGAAGCTTTCTTT | TRBJ1-1 | TRBV7-2 | - | -
CASSYNGAYEQYF | TGTGCCAGCAGTTACAACGGTGCCTACGAGCAGTACTTC | TRBJ2-7 | TRBV6-5 | - | -
CSVERDMDIQYF | TGCAGCGTTGAAAGAGACATGGACATTCAGTACTTC | TRBJ2-4 | TRBV29-1 | - | -
CASSQGTVQETQYF | TGCGCCAGCAGCCAAGGGACTGTCCAAGAGACCCAGTACTTC | TRBJ2-5 | TRBV4-1 | - | -
CASSPPRLAGDETQYF | TGTGCCAGCTCACCCCCACGGCTAGCGGGGGATGAGACCCAGTACTTC | TRBJ2-5 | TRBV18 | TRBD2 | -
CASREAGSSYNEQFF | TGCGCCAGCAGGGAAGCGGGTAGCTCCTACAATGAGCAGTTCTTC | TRBJ2-1 | TRBV4-1 | - | few
CASSDVFSNEQFF | TGTGCCAGCAGTGACGTCTTCAGCAATGAGCAGTTCTTC | TRBJ2-1 | TRBV6-1 | - | -
CASSSPRQGVYGYTF | TGTGCCAGCAGTTCCCCCCGACAGGGAGTCTATGGCTACACCTTC | TRBJ1-2 | TRBV6-5 | TRBD1 | -
CASSSGSSYNEQFF | TGTGCCAGCAGTTCCGGGAGCTCCTACAATGAGCAGTTCTTC | TRBJ2-1 | TRBV6-5 | - | -
CASSRGQGGEKLFF | TGTGCCAGCAGCCGGGGACAGGGAGGGGAAAAACTGTTTTTT | TRBJ1-4 | TRBV6-6 | TRBD1 | -
CASSPTTVLEGNTIYF | TGTGCCAGCAGCCCCACGACAGTCCTCGAAGGAAACACCATATATTTT | TRBJ1-3 | TRBV5-5 | - | -
CAWSVSGIGTDTQYF | TGTGCCTGGAGTGTTTCCGGGATTGGCACAGATACGCAGTATTTT | TRBJ2-3 | TRBV30 | - | -
CASSVRLAGGPNTGELFF | TGTGCCAGCAGCGTAAGACTAGCGGGGGGGCCGAACACCGGGGAGCTGTTTTTT | TRBJ2-2 | TRBV9 | TRBD2 | -
CASSRDITDTQYF | TGTGCCAGTAGTCGGGACATCACAGATACGCAGTATTTT | TRBJ2-3 | TRBV19 | - | -